This T cell receptor beta chain came from a study of cytomegalovirus exposure and HLA in healthy donors. It was with 60 Vbeta and 13 Jbeta primers that the PCR ran. Sequencing was performed with immunoSEQ multiplex PCR; in TCRdb, only in-frame clones are kept and a portion is missing. The table shows some 170,000 clones, with 81% occurring only once. This clone appeared a few times. Its antigen is unidentified. This CDR3 has 15 amino acids. Between the trimmed V and J ends, which lost 0 bases and 7 bases, there was a span of 16 bases. The germline CDR1 and CDR2 sequences are MNHEY and SVGAGI. Notes on the study in general: TCR beta V- and J-gene trimming was later associated with a missense DCLRE1C variant. Reports state that TCR beta sequences accurately predicted most subjects' HLA-A and HLA-B alleles. Earlier results showed most TCR beta V segments being productive about 87% or about 30% of the time. Later analysis identified several of the most significant clusters that appeared linked to common viral pathogens.

The chain is built from TRBV6-5 and TRBJ2-7; possibly TRBD2 for D (5 bases). Sequenced material: PBMCs. The TCR was taken from a woman younger than 35 in good health and CMV-seropositive. The CDR3 loop is CASSYSGRGPREQYF. DNA for the CDR3: TGTGCCAGCAGTTACTCGGGCCGCGGGCCCCGGGAGCAGTACTTC.